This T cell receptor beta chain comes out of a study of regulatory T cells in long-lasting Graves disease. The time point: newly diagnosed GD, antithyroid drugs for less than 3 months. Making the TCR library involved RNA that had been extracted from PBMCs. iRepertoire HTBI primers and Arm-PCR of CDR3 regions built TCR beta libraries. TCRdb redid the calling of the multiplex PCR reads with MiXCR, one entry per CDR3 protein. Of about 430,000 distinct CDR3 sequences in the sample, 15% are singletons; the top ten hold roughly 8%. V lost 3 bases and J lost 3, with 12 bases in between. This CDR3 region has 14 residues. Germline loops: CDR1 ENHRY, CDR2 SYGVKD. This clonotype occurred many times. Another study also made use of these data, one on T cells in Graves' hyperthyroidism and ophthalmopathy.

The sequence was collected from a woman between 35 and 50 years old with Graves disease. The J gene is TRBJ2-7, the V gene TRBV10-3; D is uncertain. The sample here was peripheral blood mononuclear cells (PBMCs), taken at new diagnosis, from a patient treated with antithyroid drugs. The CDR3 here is CAISETGRNYEQYF. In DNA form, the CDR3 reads TGTGCCATCAGTGAAACTGGACGGAACTACGAGCAGTACTTC.